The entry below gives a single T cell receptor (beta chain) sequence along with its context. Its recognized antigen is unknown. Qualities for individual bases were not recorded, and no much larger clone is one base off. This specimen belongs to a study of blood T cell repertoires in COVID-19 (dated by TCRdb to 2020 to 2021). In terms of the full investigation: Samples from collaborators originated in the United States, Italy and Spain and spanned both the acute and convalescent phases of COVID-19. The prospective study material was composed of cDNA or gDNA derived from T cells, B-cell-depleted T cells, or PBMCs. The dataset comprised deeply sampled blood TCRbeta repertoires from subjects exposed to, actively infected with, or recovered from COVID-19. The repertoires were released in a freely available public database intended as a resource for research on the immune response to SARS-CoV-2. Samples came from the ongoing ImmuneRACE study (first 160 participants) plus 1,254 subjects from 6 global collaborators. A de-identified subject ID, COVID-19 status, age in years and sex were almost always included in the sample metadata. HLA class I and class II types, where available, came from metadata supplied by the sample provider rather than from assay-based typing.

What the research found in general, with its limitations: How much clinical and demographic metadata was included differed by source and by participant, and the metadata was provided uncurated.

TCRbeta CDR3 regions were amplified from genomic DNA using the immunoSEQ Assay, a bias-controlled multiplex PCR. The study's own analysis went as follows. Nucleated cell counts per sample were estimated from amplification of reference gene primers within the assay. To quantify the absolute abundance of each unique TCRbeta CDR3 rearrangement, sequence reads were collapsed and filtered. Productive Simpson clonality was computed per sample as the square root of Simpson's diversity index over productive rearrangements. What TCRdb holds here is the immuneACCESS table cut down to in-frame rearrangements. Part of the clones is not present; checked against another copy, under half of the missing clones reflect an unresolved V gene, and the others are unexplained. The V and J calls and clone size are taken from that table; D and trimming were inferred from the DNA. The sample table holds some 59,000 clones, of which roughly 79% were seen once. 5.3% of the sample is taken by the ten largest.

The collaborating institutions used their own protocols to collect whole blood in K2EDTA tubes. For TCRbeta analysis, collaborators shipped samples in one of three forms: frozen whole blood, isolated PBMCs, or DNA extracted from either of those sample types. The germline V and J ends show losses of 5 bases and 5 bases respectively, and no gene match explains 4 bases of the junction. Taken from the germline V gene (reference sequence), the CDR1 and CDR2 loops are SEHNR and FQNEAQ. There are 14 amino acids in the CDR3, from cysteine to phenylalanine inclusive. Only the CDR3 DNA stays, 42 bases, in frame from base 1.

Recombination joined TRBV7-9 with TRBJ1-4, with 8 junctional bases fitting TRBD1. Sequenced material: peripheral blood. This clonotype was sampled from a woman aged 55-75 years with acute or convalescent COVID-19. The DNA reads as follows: TGTGCCAGCAGCAGGACAGGGAGGAATGAAAAACTGTTTTTT. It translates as CASSRTGRNEKLFF.